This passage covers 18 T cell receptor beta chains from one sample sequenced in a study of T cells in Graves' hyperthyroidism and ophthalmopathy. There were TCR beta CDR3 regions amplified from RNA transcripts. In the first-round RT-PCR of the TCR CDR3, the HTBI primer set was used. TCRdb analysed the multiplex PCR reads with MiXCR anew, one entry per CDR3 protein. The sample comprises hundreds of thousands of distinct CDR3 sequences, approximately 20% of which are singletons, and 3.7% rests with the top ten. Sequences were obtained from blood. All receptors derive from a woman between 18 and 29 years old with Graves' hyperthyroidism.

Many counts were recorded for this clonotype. The CDR3 reads CAWAQQGNYGYTF. The DNA for the CDR3 is TGTGCCTGGGCACAACAGGGAAACTATGGCTACACCTTC. V and J are TRBV30 and TRBJ1-2; D may be TRBD1 (6 bases). Germline assignment: CDR1 GTSNPN and CDR2 SVGIG (reference sequence). There are 13 residues in the CDR3. V was clipped by 5 bases and J by 2 bases, with 12 bases between them.

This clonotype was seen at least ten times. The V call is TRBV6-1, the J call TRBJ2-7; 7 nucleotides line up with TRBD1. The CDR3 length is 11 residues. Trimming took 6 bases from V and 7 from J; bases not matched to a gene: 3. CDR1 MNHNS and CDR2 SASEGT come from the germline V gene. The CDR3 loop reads CASRRQGEQYF. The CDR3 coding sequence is TGTGCCAGCAGAAGACAGGGAGAGCAGTACTTC.

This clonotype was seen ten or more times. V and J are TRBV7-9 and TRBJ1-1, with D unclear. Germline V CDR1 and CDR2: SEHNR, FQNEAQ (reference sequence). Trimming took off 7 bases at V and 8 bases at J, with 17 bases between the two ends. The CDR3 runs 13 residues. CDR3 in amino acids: CASTSLGNEEAFF. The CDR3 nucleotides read TGTGCCAGCACCAGCTTGGGGAACGAAGAAGCTTTCTTT.

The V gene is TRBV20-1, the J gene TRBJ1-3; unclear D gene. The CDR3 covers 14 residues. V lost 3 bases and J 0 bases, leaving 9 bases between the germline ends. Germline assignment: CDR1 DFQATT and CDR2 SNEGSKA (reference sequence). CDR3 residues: CSASPGASGNTIYF. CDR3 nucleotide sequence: TGCAGTGCTAGTCCGGGAGCCTCTGGAAACACCATATATTTT.

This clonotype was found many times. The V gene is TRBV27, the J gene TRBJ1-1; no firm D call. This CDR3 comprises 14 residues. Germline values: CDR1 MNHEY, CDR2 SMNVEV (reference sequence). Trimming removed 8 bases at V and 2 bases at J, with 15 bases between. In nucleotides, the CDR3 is TGTGCCAGCTCTCCGGGGAACCTTAACACTGAAGCTTTCTTT. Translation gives CASSPGNLNTEAFF.

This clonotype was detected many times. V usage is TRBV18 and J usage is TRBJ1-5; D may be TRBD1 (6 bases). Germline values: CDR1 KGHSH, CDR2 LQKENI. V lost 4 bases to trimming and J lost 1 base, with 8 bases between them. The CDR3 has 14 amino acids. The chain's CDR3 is CASSQGQSNQPQHF. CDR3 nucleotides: TGTGCCAGCTCACAAGGACAGAGCAATCAGCCCCAGCATTTT.

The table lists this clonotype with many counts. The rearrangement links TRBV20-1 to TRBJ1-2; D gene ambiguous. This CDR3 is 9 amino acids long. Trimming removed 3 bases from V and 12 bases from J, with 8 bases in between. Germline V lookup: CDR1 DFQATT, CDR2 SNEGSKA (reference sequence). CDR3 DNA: TGCAGTGCTAGTGGGTGGCACACCTTC. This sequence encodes CSASGWHTF.

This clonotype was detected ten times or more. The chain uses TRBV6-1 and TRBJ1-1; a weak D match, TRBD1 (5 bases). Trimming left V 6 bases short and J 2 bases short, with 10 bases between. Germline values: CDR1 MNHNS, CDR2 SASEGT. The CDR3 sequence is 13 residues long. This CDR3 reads CASRSDRNTEAFF. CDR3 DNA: TGTGCCAGCAGATCAGACAGAAACACTGAAGCTTTCTTT.

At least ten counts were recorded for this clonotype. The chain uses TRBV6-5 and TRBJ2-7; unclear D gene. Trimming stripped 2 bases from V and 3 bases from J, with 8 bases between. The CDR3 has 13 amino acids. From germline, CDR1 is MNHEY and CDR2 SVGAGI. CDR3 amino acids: CASSYGSDYEQYF. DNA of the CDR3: TGTGCCAGCAGTTACGGGTCAGACTACGAGCAGTACTTC.

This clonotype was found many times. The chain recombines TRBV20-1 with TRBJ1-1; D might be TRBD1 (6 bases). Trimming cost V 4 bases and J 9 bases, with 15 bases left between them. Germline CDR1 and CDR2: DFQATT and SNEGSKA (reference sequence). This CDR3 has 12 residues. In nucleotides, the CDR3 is TGCAGTGCTACCCACAGGGATGGGAAAGCTTTCTTT. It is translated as CSATHRDGKAFF.

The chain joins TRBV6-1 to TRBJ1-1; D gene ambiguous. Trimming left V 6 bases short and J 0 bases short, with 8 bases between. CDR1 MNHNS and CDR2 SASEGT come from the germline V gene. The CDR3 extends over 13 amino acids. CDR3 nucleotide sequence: TGTGCCAGCAGGCCAGACATGAACACTGAAGCTTTCTTT. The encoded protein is CASRPDMNTEAFF.

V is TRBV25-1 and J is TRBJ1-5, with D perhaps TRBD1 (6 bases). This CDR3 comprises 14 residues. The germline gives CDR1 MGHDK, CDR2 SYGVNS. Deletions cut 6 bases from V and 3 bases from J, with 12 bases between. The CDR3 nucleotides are TGTGCCAGCAGCGGACAGATCAACAATCAGCCCCAGCATTTT. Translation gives CASSGQINNQPQHF.

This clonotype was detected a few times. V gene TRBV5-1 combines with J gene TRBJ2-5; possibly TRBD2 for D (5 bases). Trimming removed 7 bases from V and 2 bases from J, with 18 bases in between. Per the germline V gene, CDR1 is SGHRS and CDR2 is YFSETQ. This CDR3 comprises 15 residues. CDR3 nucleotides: TGCGCCAGCTCGAGGGTAGCTGCGGAACAAGAGACCCAGTACTTC. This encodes CASSRVAAEQETQYF. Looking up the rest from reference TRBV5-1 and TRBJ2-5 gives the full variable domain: KAGVTQTPRYLIKTRGQQVTLSCSPISGHRSVSWYQQTPGQGLQFLFEYFSETQRNKGNFPGRFSGRQFSNSRSEMNVSTLELGDSALYLCASSRVAAEQETQYFGPGTRLLVL.

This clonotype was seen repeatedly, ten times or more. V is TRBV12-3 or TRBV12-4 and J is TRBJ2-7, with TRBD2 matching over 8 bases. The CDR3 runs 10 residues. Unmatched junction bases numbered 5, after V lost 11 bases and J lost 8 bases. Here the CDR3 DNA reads TGTGCCTCCGGGGGGGCGCAGCAGTACTTC. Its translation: CASGGAQQYF.

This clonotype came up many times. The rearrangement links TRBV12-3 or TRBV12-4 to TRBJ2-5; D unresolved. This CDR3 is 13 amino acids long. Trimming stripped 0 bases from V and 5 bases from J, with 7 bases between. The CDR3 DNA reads TGTGCCAGCAGTTTAGCGGGGATCGAGACCCAGTACTTC. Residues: CASSLAGIETQYF.

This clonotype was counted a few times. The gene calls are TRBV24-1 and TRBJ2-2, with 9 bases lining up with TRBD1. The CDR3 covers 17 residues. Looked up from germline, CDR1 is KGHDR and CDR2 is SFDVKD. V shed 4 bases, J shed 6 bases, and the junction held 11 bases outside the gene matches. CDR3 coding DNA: TGTGCCACCAGTGAAACTCCGGGACAGGGCATCCCCGGGGAGCTGTTTTTT. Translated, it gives CATSETPGQGIPGELFF.

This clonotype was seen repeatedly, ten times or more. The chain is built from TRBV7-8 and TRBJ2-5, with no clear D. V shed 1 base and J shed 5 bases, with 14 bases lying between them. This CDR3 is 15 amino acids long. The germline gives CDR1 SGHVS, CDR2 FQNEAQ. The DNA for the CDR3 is TGTGCCAGCAGCTTAGAAGGCCAGTCCCGCGAGACCCAGTACTTC. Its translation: CASSLEGQSRETQYF.

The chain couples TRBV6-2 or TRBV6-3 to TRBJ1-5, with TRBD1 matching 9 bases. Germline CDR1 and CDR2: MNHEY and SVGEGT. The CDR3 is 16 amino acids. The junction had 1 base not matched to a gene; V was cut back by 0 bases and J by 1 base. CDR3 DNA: TGTGCCAGCAGTTACTCGGGACAGGGAAGCAATCAGCCCCAGCATTTT. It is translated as CASSYSGQGSNQPQHF.